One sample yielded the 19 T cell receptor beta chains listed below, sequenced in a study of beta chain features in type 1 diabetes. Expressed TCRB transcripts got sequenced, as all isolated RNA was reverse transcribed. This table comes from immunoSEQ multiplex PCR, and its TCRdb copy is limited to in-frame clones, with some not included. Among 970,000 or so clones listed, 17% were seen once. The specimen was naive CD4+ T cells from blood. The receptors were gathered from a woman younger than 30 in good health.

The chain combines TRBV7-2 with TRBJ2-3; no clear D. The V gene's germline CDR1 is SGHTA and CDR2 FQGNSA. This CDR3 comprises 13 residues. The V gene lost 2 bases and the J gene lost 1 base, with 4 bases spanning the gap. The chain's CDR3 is CASSLWRTDTQYF. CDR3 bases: TGTGCCAGCAGCTTATGGCGCACAGATACGCAGTATTTT.

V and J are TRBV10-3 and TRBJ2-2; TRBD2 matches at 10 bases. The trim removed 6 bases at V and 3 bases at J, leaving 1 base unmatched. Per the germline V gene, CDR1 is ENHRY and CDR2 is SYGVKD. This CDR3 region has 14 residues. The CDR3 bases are TGTGCCATCAGGCTAGCGGGAGACACCGGGGAGCTGTTTTTT. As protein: CAIRLAGDTGELFF.

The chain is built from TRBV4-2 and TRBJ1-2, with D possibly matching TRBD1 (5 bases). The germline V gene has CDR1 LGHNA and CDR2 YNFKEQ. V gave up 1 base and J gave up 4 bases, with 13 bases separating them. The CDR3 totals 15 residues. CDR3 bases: TGTGCCAGCAGCCAAGGGGGGTTACAGAGCTATGGCTACACCTTC. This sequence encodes CASSQGGLQSYGYTF.

CDR3 amino acids: CASGLGLGTDTQYF. Here the CDR3 DNA reads TGTGCTAGTGGTTTGGGACTCGGTACAGATACGCAGTATTTT. The chain recombines TRBV12-5 with TRBJ2-3; no definite D call. The CDR3 is 14 residues long. Germline lookup yields CDR1 LGHNT and CDR2 FRNRAP. Between the trimmed V and J ends, which lost 1 base and 3 bases, there was a span of 8 bases.

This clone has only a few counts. CDR3 nucleotides: TGTGCCAGCAGTGACAGGGAGGCATACAATGAGCAGTTCTTC. This codes for CASSDREAYNEQFF. The rearrangement joins TRBV9 to TRBJ2-1; weak D call: TRBD1 (7 bases). There are 14 residues in the CDR3. The germline CDR1 and CDR2 sequences are SGDLS and YYNGEE. V lost 5 bases and J lost 4, with 13 bases in between.

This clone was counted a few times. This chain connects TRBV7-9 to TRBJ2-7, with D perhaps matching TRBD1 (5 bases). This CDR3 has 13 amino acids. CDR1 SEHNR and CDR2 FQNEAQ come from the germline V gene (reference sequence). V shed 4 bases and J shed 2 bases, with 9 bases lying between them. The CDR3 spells CASSWGGPYEQYF. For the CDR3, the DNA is TGTGCCAGCAGCTGGGGCGGCCCCTACGAGCAGTACTTC.

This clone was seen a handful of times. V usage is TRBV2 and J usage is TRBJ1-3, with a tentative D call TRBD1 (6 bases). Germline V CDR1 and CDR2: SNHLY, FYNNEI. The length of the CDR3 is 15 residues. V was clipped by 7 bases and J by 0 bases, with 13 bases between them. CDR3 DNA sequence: TGTGCCAGCACCGGACAGACAACCTCTGGAAACACCATATATTTT. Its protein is CASTGQTTSGNTIYF.

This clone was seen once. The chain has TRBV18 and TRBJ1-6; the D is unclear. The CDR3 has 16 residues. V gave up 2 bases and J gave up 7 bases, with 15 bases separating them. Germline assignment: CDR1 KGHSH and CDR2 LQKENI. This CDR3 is CASSPNSGYFNSPLHF. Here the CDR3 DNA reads TGTGCCAGCTCACCAAATTCGGGGTACTTCAATTCACCCCTCCACTTT.

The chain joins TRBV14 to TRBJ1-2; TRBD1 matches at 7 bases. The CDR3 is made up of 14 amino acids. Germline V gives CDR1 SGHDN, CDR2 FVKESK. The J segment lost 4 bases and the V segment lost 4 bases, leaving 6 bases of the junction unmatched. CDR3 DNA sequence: TGTGCCAGCAGCCTCGGACAGGCCCGCTATGGCTACACCTTC. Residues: CASSLGQARYGYTF. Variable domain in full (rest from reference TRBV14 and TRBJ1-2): EAGVTQFPSHSVIEKGQTVTLRCDPISGHDNLYWYRRVMGKEIKFLLHFVKESKQDESGMPNNRFLAERTGGTYSTLKVQPAELEDSGVYFCASSLGQARYGYTFGSGTRLTVV.

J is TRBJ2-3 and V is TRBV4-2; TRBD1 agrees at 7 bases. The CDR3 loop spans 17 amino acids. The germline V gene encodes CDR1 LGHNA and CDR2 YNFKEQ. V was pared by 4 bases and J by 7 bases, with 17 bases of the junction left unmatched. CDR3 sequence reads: CASSLVTGTASYNTQYF. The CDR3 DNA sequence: TGTGCCAGCAGCCTAGTCACCGGGACAGCCTCCTACAATACGCAGTATTTT.

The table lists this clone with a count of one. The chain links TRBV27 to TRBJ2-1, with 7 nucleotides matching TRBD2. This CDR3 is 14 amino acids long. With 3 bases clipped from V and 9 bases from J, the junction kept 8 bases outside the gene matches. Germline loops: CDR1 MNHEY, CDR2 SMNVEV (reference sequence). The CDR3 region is CASSFSGIAPEQFF. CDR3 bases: TGTGCCAGCAGTTTCAGCGGGATAGCGCCTGAGCAGTTCTTC.

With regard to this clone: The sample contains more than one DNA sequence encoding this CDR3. The CDR3 bases are TGTGCCAGCAGCCTAGACAGTAACTATGGCTACACCTTC. It translates to CASSLDSNYGYTF. The gene calls are TRBV7-9 and TRBJ1-2; D possibly corresponds to TRBD1 (5 bases). Germline V gene data show CDR1 as SEHNR and CDR2 as FQNEAQ (reference sequence). The CDR3 covers 13 residues. The ends were cut back, 5 bases at V and 1 base at J, with 8 bases in the middle.

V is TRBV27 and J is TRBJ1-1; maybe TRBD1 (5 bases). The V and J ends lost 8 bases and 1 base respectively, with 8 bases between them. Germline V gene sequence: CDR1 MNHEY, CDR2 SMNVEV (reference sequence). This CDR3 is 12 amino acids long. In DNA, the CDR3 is TGTGCCAGCGGACAACGGAACACTGAAGCTTTCTTT. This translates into CASGQRNTEAFF.

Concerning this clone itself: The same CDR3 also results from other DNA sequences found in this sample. In DNA form, the CDR3 reads TGTGCCAGCAGCATCTCAGGGACAGGGGGTTGGGAGCAGTACTTC. Encoded protein: CASSISGTGGWEQYF. The J gene is TRBJ2-7, the V gene TRBV7-2; TRBD1 matches at 11 bases. V shed 5 bases and J 7 bases; nucleotides not matched to a gene: 10. Per the germline V gene, CDR1 is SGHTA and CDR2 is FQGNSA. CDR3 length: 15 residues.

DNA for the CDR3: TGCGCCAGCAGCCAAGGCCGAGACCCGGGACAGATATCCTACTTC. This gives the protein CASSQGRDPGQISYF. V gene TRBV4-3 combines with J gene TRBJ2-7; 7 nucleotides agree with TRBD1. Germline loops: CDR1 LGHNA, CDR2 YSLEER. CDR3 length equals 15 residues. The ends lost 1 base at V and 13 bases at J; junction bases unmatched: 16.

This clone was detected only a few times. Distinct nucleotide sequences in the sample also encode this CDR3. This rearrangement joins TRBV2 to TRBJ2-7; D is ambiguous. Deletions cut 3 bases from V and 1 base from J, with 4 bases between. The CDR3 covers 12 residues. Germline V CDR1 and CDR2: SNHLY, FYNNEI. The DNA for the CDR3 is TGTGCCAGCAGTGAGCAGTCCTACGAGCAGTACTTC. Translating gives CASSEQSYEQYF. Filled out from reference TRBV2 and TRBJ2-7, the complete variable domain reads EPEVTQTPSHQVTQMGQEVILRCVPISNHLYFYWYRQILGQKVEFLVSFYNNEISEKSEIFDDQFSVERPDGSNFTLKIRSTKLEDSAMYFCASSEQSYEQYFGPGTRLTVT.

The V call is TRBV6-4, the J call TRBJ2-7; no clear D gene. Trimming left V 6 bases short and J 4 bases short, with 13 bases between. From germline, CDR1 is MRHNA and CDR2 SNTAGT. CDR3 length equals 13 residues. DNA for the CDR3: TGTGCCAGCAGCGACCCCGACCGGTACGAGCAGTACTTC. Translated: CASSDPDRYEQYF.

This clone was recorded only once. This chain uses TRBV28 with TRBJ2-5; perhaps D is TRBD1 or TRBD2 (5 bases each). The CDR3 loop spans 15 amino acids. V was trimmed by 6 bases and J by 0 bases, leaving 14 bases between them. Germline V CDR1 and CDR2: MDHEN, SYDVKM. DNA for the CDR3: TGTGCCAGCAGGTCGGGACGGATGTACCAAGAGACCCAGTACTTC. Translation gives CASRSGRMYQETQYF.

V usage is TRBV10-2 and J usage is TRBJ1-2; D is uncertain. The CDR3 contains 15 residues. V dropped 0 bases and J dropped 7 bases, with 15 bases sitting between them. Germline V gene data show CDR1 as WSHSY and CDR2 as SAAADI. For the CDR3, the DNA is TGCGCCAGCAGTGAGTCGAATATATGGACGGCTGGCTACACCTTC. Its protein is CASSESNIWTAGYTF.